The clone carrying this T cell receptor (beta chain) has only a few counts. This entry belongs to a study of control samples from healthy donors and cancer patients. Trimming cost V 3 bases and J 5 bases; bases outside gene matches: 3. The CDR3 spans 15 residues. CDR1 is ENHRY and CDR2 is SYGVKD in the germline V gene. The repertoire was sequenced with immunoSEQ multiplex PCR; TCRdb's copy has only in-frame clones and lacks some. The sample lists about 150,000 clones; around 92% were seen once. J is TRBJ1-6 and V is TRBV10-3; 8 bases are shared with TRBD1. The sequencing sample was made of blood. The TCR comes from a woman aged 40 to 50 in good health. CDR3 sequence (DNA): TGTGCCATCAGTGAAGGGACAGGTGATAATTCACCCCTCCACTTT. Translated: CAISEGTGDNSPLHF.